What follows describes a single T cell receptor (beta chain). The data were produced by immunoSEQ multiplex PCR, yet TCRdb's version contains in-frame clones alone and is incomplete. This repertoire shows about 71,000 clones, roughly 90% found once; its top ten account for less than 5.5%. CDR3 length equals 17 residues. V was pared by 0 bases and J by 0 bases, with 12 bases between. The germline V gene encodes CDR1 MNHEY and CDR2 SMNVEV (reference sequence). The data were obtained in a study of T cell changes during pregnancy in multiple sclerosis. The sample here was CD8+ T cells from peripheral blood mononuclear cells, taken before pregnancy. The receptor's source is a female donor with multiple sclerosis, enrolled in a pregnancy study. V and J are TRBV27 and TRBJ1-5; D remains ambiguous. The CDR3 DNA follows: TGTGCCAGCAGTTTATCGGGAGATCCACTTAGCAATCAGCCCCAGCATTTT. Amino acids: CASSLSGDPLSNQPQHF.